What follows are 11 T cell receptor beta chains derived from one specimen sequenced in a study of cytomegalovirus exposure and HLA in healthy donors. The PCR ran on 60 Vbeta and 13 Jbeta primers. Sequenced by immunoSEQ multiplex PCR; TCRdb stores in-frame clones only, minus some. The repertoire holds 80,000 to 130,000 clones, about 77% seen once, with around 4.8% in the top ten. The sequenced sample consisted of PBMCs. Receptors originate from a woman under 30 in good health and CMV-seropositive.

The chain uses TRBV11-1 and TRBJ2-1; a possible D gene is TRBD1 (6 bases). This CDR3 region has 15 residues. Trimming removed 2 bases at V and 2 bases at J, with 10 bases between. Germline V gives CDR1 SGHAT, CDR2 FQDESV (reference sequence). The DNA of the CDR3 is TGTGCCAGCAGCTTAAGCGCAGGGGCCTACAATGAGCAGTTCTTC. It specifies CASSLSAGAYNEQFF.

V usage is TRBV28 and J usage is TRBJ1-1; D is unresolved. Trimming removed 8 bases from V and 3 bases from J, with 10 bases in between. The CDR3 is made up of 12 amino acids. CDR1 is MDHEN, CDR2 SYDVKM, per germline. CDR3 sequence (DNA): TGTGCCAGCGGCCTTGGTTACACTGAAGCTTTCTTT. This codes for CASGLGYTEAFF.

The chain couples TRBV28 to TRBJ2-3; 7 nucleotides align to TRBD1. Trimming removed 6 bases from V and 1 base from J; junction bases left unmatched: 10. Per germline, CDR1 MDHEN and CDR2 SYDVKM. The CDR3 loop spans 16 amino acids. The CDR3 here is CASRSGGAYGTDTQYF. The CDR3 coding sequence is TGTGCCAGCAGGTCAGGGGGTGCGTATGGCACAGATACGCAGTATTTT.

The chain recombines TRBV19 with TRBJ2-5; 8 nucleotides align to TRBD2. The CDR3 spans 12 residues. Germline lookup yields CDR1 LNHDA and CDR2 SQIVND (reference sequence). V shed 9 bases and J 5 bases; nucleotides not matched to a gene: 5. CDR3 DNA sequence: TGTGCCAGCGGGAGGGCCGGGGAGACCCAGTACTTC. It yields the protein CASGRAGETQYF.

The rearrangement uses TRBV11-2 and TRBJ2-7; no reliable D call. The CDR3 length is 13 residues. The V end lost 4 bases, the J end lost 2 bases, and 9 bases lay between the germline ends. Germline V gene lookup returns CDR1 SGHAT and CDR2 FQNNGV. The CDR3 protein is CASSSIRAYEQYF. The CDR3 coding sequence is TGTGCCAGCAGCTCGATAAGAGCCTACGAGCAGTACTTC.

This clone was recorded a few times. For the CDR3, the DNA is TGTGCCAGCAGTGAATGGAGAGGGGGCAATGAGCAGTTCTTC. Its protein is CASSEWRGGNEQFF. The chain joins TRBV25-1 to TRBJ2-1; possibly TRBD1 for D (6 bases). CDR3 length: 14 amino acids. V lost 1 base, J lost 6 bases, and 10 bases lay in between. CDR1 is MGHDK, CDR2 SYGVNS, per germline.

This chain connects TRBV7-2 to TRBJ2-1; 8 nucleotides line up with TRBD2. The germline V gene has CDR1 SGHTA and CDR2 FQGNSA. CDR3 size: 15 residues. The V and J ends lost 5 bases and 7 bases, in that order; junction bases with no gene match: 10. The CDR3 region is CASSDLSGTWNEQFF. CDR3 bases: TGTGCCAGCAGCGACCTTAGCGGGACGTGGAATGAGCAGTTCTTC.

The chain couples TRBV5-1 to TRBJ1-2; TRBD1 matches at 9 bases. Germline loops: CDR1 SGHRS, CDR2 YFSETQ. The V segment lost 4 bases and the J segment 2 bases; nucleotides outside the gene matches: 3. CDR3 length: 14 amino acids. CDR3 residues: CASSAGTGNYGYTF. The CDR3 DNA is TGCGCCAGCAGCGCAGGGACAGGGAACTATGGCTACACCTTC.

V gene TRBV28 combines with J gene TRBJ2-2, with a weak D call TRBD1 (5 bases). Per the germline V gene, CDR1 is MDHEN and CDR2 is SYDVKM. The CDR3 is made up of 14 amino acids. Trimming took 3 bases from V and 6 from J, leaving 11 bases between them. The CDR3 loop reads CASSFRRVAGELFF. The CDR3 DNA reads TGTGCCAGCAGTTTCCGCAGGGTGGCCGGGGAGCTGTTTTTT.

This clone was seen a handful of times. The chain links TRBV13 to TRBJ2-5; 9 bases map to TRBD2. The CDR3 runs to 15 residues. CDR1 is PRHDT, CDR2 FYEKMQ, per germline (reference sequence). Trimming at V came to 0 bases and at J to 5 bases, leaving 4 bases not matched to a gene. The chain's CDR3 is CASSLGRAGGETQYF. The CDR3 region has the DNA TGTGCCAGCAGCTTAGGCCGGGCGGGAGGGGAGACCCAGTACTTC.

The CDR3 sequence is CASSLGLGREGLGDEQFF. As DNA, the CDR3 is TGTGCCAGCAGCTTAGGCCTGGGGCGGGAGGGTTTGGGCGATGAGCAGTTCTTC. This chain joins TRBV13 and TRBJ2-1; TRBD2 aligns across 9 bases. The germline gives CDR1 PRHDT, CDR2 FYEKMQ (reference sequence). Germline trimming cut 0 bases from V and 8 bases from J; bases unmatched to any gene: 14. This CDR3 comprises 18 residues.